These T cell receptor beta chains were read from a single sample in a study of shared clonotypes between healthy human individuals. The assay was immunoSEQ multiplex PCR, and TCRdb's table has in-frame clones only and misses some. This sample has roughly 2.1 million clones, with approximately 94% found just once. The sample consisted of naive CD8+ T cells from PBMCs. Every receptor here comes from a man between 18 and 35 years old in good health. Some clones in this sample may be carry-over from other donors' samples. Both conserved end residues are part of each CDR3. A D gene is named only where the DNA matches it firmly. The size entry is marked missing in some rows and otherwise reads once, few, many or a size class.

d_gene,v_gene,j_gene,abundance,CDR3nt,CDR3aa
NA,TRBV10-3,TRBJ1-5,NA,TGTGCCATCAGTGAGTCGAGGTCCTCGAACTATAGCAATCAGCCCCAGCATTTT,CAISESRSSNYSNQPQHF
TRBD2,TRBV28,TRBJ2-6,NA,TGTGCCAGCAGTTTCCCCCCTAGCGGGAGGATCTCTGGGGCCAACGTCCTGACTTTC,CASSFPPSGRISGANVLTF
NA,TRBV6-1,TRBJ2-3,once,TGTGCCAGCGTCAGAGGTGGGGATACGCAGTATTTT,CASVRGGDTQYF
TRBD1,TRBV28,TRBJ2-1,NA,TGTGCCAGCAGTACCGGGACAGGGATCTACAATGAGCAGTTCTTC,CASSTGTGIYNEQFF
TRBD2,TRBV5-7,TRBJ2-7,NA,TGTGCCAGCAGCCGCCAACTAGCGGGAATCTTCTACGAGCAGTACTTC,CASSRQLAGIFYEQYF
TRBD1,TRBV11-2,TRBJ2-1,NA,TGTGCCAGCAGCCCCGATGGGACAGCCACCTACAATGAGCAGTTCTTC,CASSPDGTATYNEQFF
NA,TRBV11-2,TRBJ2-7,once,TGTGCCAGCAGCCCAGCAGGGCAGTGGTACGAGCAGTACTTC,CASSPAGQWYEQYF
TRBD1,TRBV19,TRBJ1-5,NA,TGTGCCAGTAGTATAGCACGGGACAGCCCCCGGAGCAATCAGCCCCAGCATTTT,CASSIARDSPRSNQPQHF
TRBD2,TRBV2,TRBJ2-1,few,TGTGCCAGCAGTGCTGGGACTAGCGGGAGGGATGAGCAGTTCTTC,CASSAGTSGRDEQFF
NA,TRBV23-1,TRBJ1-1,NA,TGCGCCAGCAGTCAATCGTTTTCGGGGCCCACTGAAGCTTTCTTT,CASSQSFSGPTEAFF
TRBD1,TRBV6-1,TRBJ2-1,NA,TGTGCCAGCAGGGGACCAGGGGGACCCTACAATGAGCAGTTCTTC,CASRGPGGPYNEQFF
NA,TRBV27,TRBJ2-7,NA,TGTGCCAGCAGTCCTACCGCGGCCTACGAGCAGTACTTC,CASSPTAAYEQYF
NA,TRBV5-6,TRBJ2-5,NA,TGTGCCAGCAGCCCGAAAGAGACCCAGTACTTC,CASSPKETQYF
TRBD2,TRBV5-1,TRBJ2-3,NA,TGCGCCAGCAGCCAAGGACTAGCGGAGAACACAGATACGCAGTATTTT,CASSQGLAENTDTQYF
NA,TRBV18,TRBJ2-7,NA,TGTGCCAGCTCACTAAGCAACAATGGCTTCTACGAGCAGTACTTC,CASSLSNNGFYEQYF
TRBD1,TRBV10-2,TRBJ2-1,NA,TGCGCCAGCGGTACGGACAGGGGCACCTACAATGAGCAGTTCTTC,CASGTDRGTYNEQFF
TRBD1,TRBV27,TRBJ1-1,NA,TGTGCCAGCAGTAAATACCGGGACAGGGGGTTTATGAACACTGAAGCTTTCTTT,CASSKYRDRGFMNTEAFF
NA,TRBV6-1,TRBJ2-7,NA,TGTGCCAGCAATTGGGCCCAGGGCTACGAGCAGTACTTC,CASNWAQGYEQYF
NA,TRBV19,TRBJ2-6,NA,TGTGCCGGGAGAGCCGCGGGACAGTTTTCTGGGGCCAACGTCCTGACTTTC,CAGRAAGQFSGANVLTF
TRBD1,TRBV7-9,TRBJ1-5,NA,TGTGCCAGCAGCTTAGCGGACAGGGGTAATCAGCCCCAGCATTTT,CASSLADRGNQPQHF
NA,TRBV7-9,TRBJ2-1,NA,TGTGCCAGCAGGGACGGGAGCTCCTACAATGAGCAGTTCTTC,CASRDGSSYNEQFF
NA,TRBV28,TRBJ1-5,once,TGTGCCAGCAGTTTATATAGGGGGGGACATCAGCCCCAGCATTTT,CASSLYRGGHQPQHF
TRBD2,TRBV28,TRBJ2-1,NA,TGTGCCAGCAGTGGACTAGCGGGAGCGGCCTACAATGAGCAGTTCTTC,CASSGLAGAAYNEQFF
NA,TRBV19,TRBJ1-4,NA,TGTGCCAGTAGTGGCCGGGAGAATAATGAAAAACTGTTTTTT,CASSGRENNEKLFF
NA,TRBV9,TRBJ2-3,NA,TGTGCCAGCAGCGTAGGACGGGGTTTGTACTCGGATACGCAGTATTTT,CASSVGRGLYSDTQYF
NA,TRBV19,TRBJ2-3,NA,TGTGCCAGTCGAGACAGGCCTAGCACAGATACGCAGTATTTT,CASRDRPSTDTQYF
TRBD1,TRBV11-2,TRBJ1-2,NA,TGTGCCAGCAGCTTAGGAACAGGGGGCCACTATGGCTACACCTTC,CASSLGTGGHYGYTF
NA,TRBV6-1,TRBJ1-5,NA,TGTGCCAGCAGTGTTTCTGGAATTTACAGCAATCAGCCCCAGCATTTT,CASSVSGIYSNQPQHF
NA,TRBV5-1,TRBJ2-4,NA,TGCGCCAGCAGCTTGGCCGCGAACCGGGCCAAAAACATTCAGTACTTC,CASSLAANRAKNIQYF
NA,TRBV28,TRBJ1-1,NA,TGTGCCAGCAGTCGACTAGGGAGGAACACTGAAGCTTTCTTT,CASSRLGRNTEAFF
NA,TRBV7-9,TRBJ2-2,once,TGTGCCAGCAGCCCACAGAACACCGGGGAGCTGTTTTTT,CASSPQNTGELFF
TRBD2,TRBV6-5,TRBJ2-7,NA,TGTGCCAGTGCTAGCGGGAGGGCACCCTACGAGCAGTACTTC,CASASGRAPYEQYF
NA,TRBV5-8,TRBJ1-1,NA,TGTGCCAGCAGTTTCCTGGACCCTGGGGCTTTCTTT,CASSFLDPGAFF
NA,TRBV28,TRBJ2-7,NA,TGTGCCAGCAGTTTCCCAGGGACGGATTACGAGCAGTACTTC,CASSFPGTDYEQYF
NA,TRBV5-6,TRBJ1-4,NA,TGTGCCAGCAGCTTGGGGACCTATGAAAAACTGTTTTTT,CASSLGTYEKLFF
NA,TRBV27,TRBJ1-2,once,TGTGCCAGCAGTTTGGCCAGATCCTATGGCTACACCTTC,CASSLARSYGYTF
NA,TRBV9,TRBJ2-2,NA,TGTGCCAGCAAAGGCACCCCCGGGGAGCTGTTTTTT,CASKGTPGELFF
TRBD1,TRBV5-1,TRBJ2-2,NA,TGCGCCAGCAGCGACAGGGAGGGGGAGCTGTTTTTT,CASSDREGELFF
NA,TRBV5-1,TRBJ2-7,NA,TGCGCCAGCAGTTCCTCGCCTACGGGCCAGTACGAGCAGTACTTC,CASSSSPTGQYEQYF
NA,TRBV7-9,TRBJ2-7,once,TGTGCCAGCAGCTCAACAACCTGGGGTGAGCAGTACTTC,CASSSTTWGEQYF
TRBD2,TRBV9,TRBJ2-1,NA,TGTGCCAGCAGCACTCTACTAGCGGGATACAATGAGCAGTTCTTC,CASSTLLAGYNEQFF
NA,TRBV27,TRBJ2-5,NA,TGTGCCAGCAGTCCCGGACAGTACCAAGAGACCCAGTACTTC,CASSPGQYQETQYF
NA,TRBV30,TRBJ1-2,NA,TGTGCCTGGACCCTTAGGTGGGGGGGTCTGGATGGCTACACCTTC,CAWTLRWGGLDGYTF
TRBD1,TRBV19,TRBJ2-5,NA,TGTGCCAGTAGTTTCTGGGACAGAAAAGAGACCCAGTACTTC,CASSFWDRKETQYF
TRBD2,TRBV29-1,TRBJ2-5,NA,TGCAGCTCCAGTCTAGCGGGAGAAGGAAATTGGGAGACCCAGTACTTC,CSSSLAGEGNWETQYF
NA,TRBV27,TRBJ2-2,NA,TGTGCCAGCACACACCTTCGGAAGGGTTTAGACAACACCGGGGAGCTGTTTTTT,CASTHLRKGLDNTGELFF
TRBD2,TRBV7-8,TRBJ2-5,NA,TGTGCCACCAAGACTAGCGGGAGGGCGGAGACCCAGTACTTC,CATKTSGRAETQYF
TRBD1,TRBV28,TRBJ1-5,NA,TGTGCCAGCAGTTTACAAAACCAGGGGGCTCAGCCCCAGCATTTT,CASSLQNQGAQPQHF
NA,TRBV4-3,TRBJ2-7,NA,TGCGCCAGCAGCCAAGAACCAGGCCAGGGAGACTACGAGCAGTACTTC,CASSQEPGQGDYEQYF
NA,TRBV7-6,TRBJ2-7,NA,TGTGCCAGCAGCTTTTTCCTGGGCGAGCAGTACTTC,CASSFFLGEQYF
TRBD1,TRBV28,TRBJ2-7,once,TGTGCCAGCAGGAATACAGGGGGAATTCCCTACGAGCAGTACTTC,CASRNTGGIPYEQYF
NA,TRBV28,TRBJ1-1,once,TGTGCCAGCAGTCAGTACGGACAGATCCTGAACACTGAAGCTTTCTTT,CASSQYGQILNTEAFF
TRBD1,TRBV9,TRBJ1-3,NA,TGTGCCAGCAGCGCTGGACAGGGGGCTTCTGGAAACACCATATATTTT,CASSAGQGASGNTIYF
NA,TRBV6-6,TRBJ1-2,NA,TGTGCCAGCAGGGCCAGGGGTGGCTACACCTTC,CASRARGGYTF
TRBD1,TRBV14,TRBJ1-1,NA,TGTGCCAGCAGCCACACAAAGGGACAGGGGAACACTGAAGCTTTCTTT,CASSHTKGQGNTEAFF
NA,TRBV10-2,TRBJ2-7,NA,TGCGCCAGCAGGGAGACAGGCACCTACGAGCAGTACTTC,CASRETGTYEQYF